This T cell receptor beta chain was documented in a study of control samples from healthy donors and cancer patients. The V end was cut by 0 bases, the J end by 6 bases, with 12 bases between. There are 14 residues in the CDR3. Germline assignment: CDR1 SGHRS and CDR2 YFSETQ. Assay used: immunoSEQ multiplex PCR; TCRdb lists only in-frame clones, some missing. This sample yields 200,000 or so clones, of which around 94% are seen a single time; roughly 1.6% belongs to the top ten. J is TRBJ1-1 and V is TRBV5-1; D is possibly TRBD1 (6 bases). The sequence came from a man aged 50-59 years in good health. Sequences were obtained from blood. CDR3 sequence reads: CASSLVGQNPEAFF. The CDR3 DNA sequence: TGCGCCAGCAGCTTGGTGGGACAAAACCCTGAAGCTTTCTTT. Supplemented by reference TRBV5-1 and TRBJ1-1, the full variable domain reads KAGVTQTPRYLIKTRGQQVTLSCSPISGHRSVSWYQQTPGQGLQFLFEYFSETQRNKGNFPGRFSGRQFSNSRSEMNVSTLELGDSALYLCASSLVGQNPEAFFGQGTRLTVV.